This T cell receptor (beta chain) appears in the sequencing data of a study of beta chain features in type 1 diabetes. V was clipped by 1 base and J by 3 bases, with 16 bases between them. The CDR3 has 16 amino acids. The germline V gene encodes CDR1 SGHNT and CDR2 YYREEE (reference sequence). This clone has only a few counts. Its specificity is not known. Sequencing targeted expressed TCRB transcripts, as all isolated RNA had been reverse transcribed. Assay: immunoSEQ multiplex PCR; the TCRdb copy retains only in-frame clones and omits some. Of more than 250,000 clones in the sample, 20% were seen once. Study observations and caveats: Moderately but significantly shorter TCRB CDR3s were found in Type 1 diabetes patients in all four CD4+ subsets.

This TCR derives from a woman in her 40s with type 1 diabetes. The chain recombines TRBV5-4 with TRBJ1-2; the D is unclear. Input material: naive CD4+ T cells from blood. CDR3 residues: CASSLPGGGWDYGYTF. CDR3 nucleotide sequence: TGTGCCAGCAGCTTGCCCGGCGGCGGATGGGACTATGGCTACACCTTC.